The source of this TCR beta chain is a study of OX40 agonist ivuxolimab in advanced cancers. Data came from immunoSEQ multiplex PCR; TCRdb stores just in-frame clones and leaves some out. Here the sample spans about 82,000 clones, around 84% being singletons. Unmatched junction bases numbered 9, after V lost 5 bases and J lost 7 bases. CDR3 size: 16 residues. In germline, CDR1 is SGHTA, CDR2 FQGTGA. This specimen consisted of CD4+ or CD8+ T cells sorted from blood, obtained in a trial of the OX40 agonist ivuxolimab. This receptor was obtained from an adult with an advanced solid tumor such as melanoma, head and neck, liver or kidney cancer. This chain connects TRBV7-3 to TRBJ2-1; 12 nucleotides agree with TRBD2. The CDR3 reads CASSPRTSGNTNEQFF. CDR3 bases: TGTGCCAGCAGCCCGAGGACTAGCGGGAATACGAATGAGCAGTTCTTC.